These T cell receptor beta chains were read from a single sample in a study of T-cell reconstitution after alpha-beta-depleted transplantation in children. MiXCR, run by TCRdb on the PCR reads, gives a single entry per CDR3 protein. Found here are about 980,000 distinct CDR3 sequences, around 30% of them singletons; the top ten hold 28%. The sequencing used PBMCs, mostly from graft donor cells, collected 360 days after TCRalphabeta/CD19-depleted stem cell transplant. These TCRs come from a boy younger than two who had a stem cell transplant for SCID, so the T cells may come from the graft donor. Each CDR3 is given with its conserved first and last residue. A D gene is named only where the DNA matches it firmly. Clone size is given for some rows only: seen once, a few or many times, or a class if the clone is expanded.

j_call v_call d_call clone_size cdr3_aa cdr3_nt
TRBJ2-2 TRBV7-2 TRBD2 few CASSLRTSARTGELFF TGTGCCAGCAGCCTAAGGACTAGCGCGAGGACCGGGGAGCTGTTTTTT
TRBJ1-1 TRBV5-1 NA few CASSEPSVSDTEAFF TGCGCCAGCAGCGAGCCTTCAGTGTCTGACACTGAAGCTTTCTTT
TRBJ2-3 TRBV6-5 NA NA CASSSLGHTQYF TGTGCCAGCAGTTCCTTGGGCCATACGCAGTATTTT
TRBJ2-6 TRBV5-1 NA NA CASSSQGSGANVLTF TGCGCCAGCAGCTCTCAGGGTTCCGGGGCCAACGTCCTGACTTTC
TRBJ1-3 TRBV25-1 TRBD1 few CASRATGGSGNTIYF TGTGCCAGCAGGGCCACAGGGGGTAGCGGAAACACCATATATTTT
TRBJ2-3 TRBV5-1 TRBD2 NA CAVRRGVTDTQYF TGCGCCGTTCGGCGGGGGGTCACAGATACGCAGTATTTT
TRBJ2-3 TRBV18 NA NA CASSPGWGYLTDTQYF TGTGCCAGCTCACCAGGTTGGGGGTACCTCACAGATACGCAGTATTTT
TRBJ2-2 TRBV5-5 NA NA CASGPRQIVGTGELFF TGTGCCAGCGGCCCTCGACAGATCGTGGGCACCGGGGAGCTGTTTTTT
TRBJ2-2 TRBV5-1 NA few CASNRADSGRGELFF TGCGCCAGCAACCGGGCGGACAGTGGTCGGGGGGAGCTGTTTTTT
TRBJ1-1 TRBV7-6 TRBD1 NA CASSSTGRATEAFF TGTGCCAGCAGCTCGACAGGGAGGGCCACTGAAGCTTTCTTT
TRBJ2-5 TRBV25-1 NA few CASSEQLGETQYF TGTGCCAGCAGTGAACAGCTAGGGGAGACCCAGTACTTC
TRBJ2-1 TRBV5-1 NA NA CASSLELAKGGYNEQFF TGCGCCAGCAGCTTGGAATTGGCCAAGGGGGGCTACAATGAGCAGTTCTTC
TRBJ2-7 TRBV24-1 TRBD1 few CATSEGDSGGYEQYF TGTGCCACCAGTGAAGGGGACAGTGGGGGCTACGAGCAGTACTTC
TRBJ2-3 TRBV12-3/TRBV12-4 NA few CASTDSADTQYF TGTGCCAGCACCGACTCTGCAGATACGCAGTATTTT
TRBJ2-5 TRBV20-1 TRBD2 NA CSEKRWTSGGPQGTQYF TGCAGTGAGAAGCGATGGACTAGCGGGGGCCCCCAAGGAACCCAGTACTTC
TRBJ1-5 TRBV27 NA NA CASSPLQGRQPQHF TGTGCCAGCAGTCCCCTTCAGGGCAGACAGCCCCAGCATTTT
TRBJ2-3 TRBV20-1 NA few CSARDEATDTQYF TGCAGTGCTAGAGACGAGGCAACAGATACGCAGTATTTT
TRBJ2-2 TRBV11-1 TRBD2 many CASSLGTSGGPGELFF TGTGCCAGCAGCTTGGGGACTAGCGGGGGACCCGGGGAGCTGTTTTTT
TRBJ2-5 TRBV10-3 NA NA CAISESGNQETQYF TGTGCCATCAGTGAGTCGGGAAACCAAGAGACCCAGTACTTC
TRBJ2-3 TRBV12-3/TRBV12-4 TRBD1 many CASSRTGMGADTQYF TGTGCCAGCAGCCGGACAGGGATGGGGGCAGATACGCAGTATTTT
TRBJ1-2 TRBV6-2/TRBV6-3 NA NA CASSPREGDGYTF TGTGCCAGCAGTCCCCGAGAGGGAGACGGCTACACCTTC
TRBJ2-1 TRBV6-2/TRBV6-3 TRBD1 NA CASSPHRGSTDEQFF TGTGCCAGCAGTCCCCACAGGGGCAGTACGGATGAGCAGTTCTTC
TRBJ2-7 TRBV29-1 TRBD1 many CSVAGTAYEQYF TGCAGCGTTGCCGGGACAGCATACGAGCAGTACTTC
TRBJ1-5 TRBV7-6 NA NA CASSLTDYQPQHF TGTGCCAGCAGCCTGACAGATTATCAGCCCCAGCATTTT
TRBJ2-3 TRBV20-1 NA few CSARPGEGTLPDTQYF TGCAGTGCTAGACCCGGAGAGGGCACTCTTCCAGATACGCAGTATTTT
TRBJ1-1 TRBV5-5 TRBD1 once CASSSTDRMNTEAFF TGTGCCAGCAGCTCCACGGACAGGATGAACACTGAAGCTTTCTTT
TRBJ2-5 TRBV25-1 TRBD1 NA CASSEYAGGAQTQYF TGTGCCAGCAGTGAATATGCAGGGGGCGCACAGACCCAGTACTTC